The rows below give T cell receptor beta chains drawn from one sample of a study of CD8 T cells in Susac syndrome. TCRdb fed the immunoSEQ multiplex PCR reads into MiXCR, producing one record per CDR3 protein. Of around 270,000 distinct CDR3 sequences listed, almost 85% are singletons. The source material was CD8+ T cells from PBMCs. The receptors shown here come from a human donor with multiple sclerosis. The CDR3 runs from the conserved cysteine through the conserved F or W. Each record gives: clone size, J gene, V gene, D gene, CDR3 protein, CDR3 DNA. A D gene is named only where the DNA matches it firmly. Clone size is given for some rows only: seen once, a few or many times, or a class if the clone is expanded.

>once|TRBJ2-7|TRBV7-8|-
CASSLGGWEQYF
TGTGCCAGCAGCTTAGGGGGGTGGGAGCAGTACTTC
>-|TRBJ2-1|TRBV7-3|TRBD2
CASSAREGFWNEQFF
TGTGCCAGCAGCGCACGGGAGGGCTTTTGGAATGAGCAGTTCTTC
>-|TRBJ2-5|TRBV4-3|-
CASSPGVFRTQETQYF
TGCGCCAGCAGCCCGGGGGTATTCCGGACGCAAGAGACCCAGTACTTC
>-|TRBJ2-1|TRBV6-2/TRBV6-3|TRBD2
CASSVGRELDEQFF
TGTGCCAGCAGCGTCGGGCGGGAGCTCGATGAGCAGTTCTTC
>-|TRBJ2-1|TRBV12-3/TRBV12-4|-
CASSTDFSGLEQFF
TGTGCCAGCAGTACGGACTTCTCCGGTTTAGAGCAGTTCTTC
>-|TRBJ2-4|TRBV23-1|-
CASSQGGIGNIQYF
TGCGCCAGCAGTCAGGGTGGCATCGGTAACATTCAGTACTTC
>-|TRBJ2-4|TRBV19|TRBD2
CASGILAGEWDIQYF
TGTGCCAGTGGTATACTAGCGGGGGAGTGGGACATTCAGTACTTC
>-|TRBJ2-1|TRBV15|-
CATSRDWAGSSYNEQFF
TGTGCCACCAGCAGAGATTGGGCAGGGAGCTCCTACAATGAGCAGTTCTTC
>-|TRBJ1-2|TRBV5-1|-
CASSSDTYYGYTF
TGCGCCAGCAGCTCCGACACCTACTATGGCTACACCTTC
>-|TRBJ2-7|TRBV28|-
CASSILGVYEQYF
TGTGCCAGCAGCATTTTGGGTGTATACGAGCAGTACTTC
>-|TRBJ2-4|TRBV6-5|TRBD1
CASSYSMGTGAKNIQYF
TGTGCCAGCAGTTACTCGATGGGGACAGGGGCCAAAAACATTCAGTACTTC
>-|TRBJ2-7|TRBV4-3|-
CASSQDGLYEQYF
TGCGCCAGCAGCCAAGACGGACTCTACGAGCAGTACTTC
>-|TRBJ2-7|TRBV30|-
CAWIDRENYEQYF
TGTGCCTGGATAGACCGGGAAAACTACGAGCAGTACTTC
>once|TRBJ2-1|TRBV29-1|-
CSVLLGYNEQFF
TGCAGCGTTTTACTTGGGTACAATGAGCAGTTCTTC
>-|TRBJ1-1|TRBV11-2|-
CASSLASLREVWGTEAFF
TGTGCCAGCAGCTTAGCTTCTCTCAGGGAGGTGTGGGGGACTGAAGCTTTCTTT
>few|TRBJ2-3|TRBV6-5|TRBD2
CASRGDGSTDTQYF
TGTGCCAGCCGGGGGGACGGTAGCACAGATACGCAGTATTTT
>-|TRBJ2-7|TRBV7-9|TRBD2
CASRPTSGRIDEQYF
TGTGCCAGCAGACCGACTAGCGGGAGAATTGACGAGCAGTACTTC
>-|TRBJ2-7|TRBV19|TRBD1
CASSIGVAGTGYYEQYF
TGTGCCAGTAGTATTGGAGTCGCCGGGACAGGGTACTACGAGCAGTACTTC
>-|TRBJ1-1|TRBV29-1|TRBD1
CSVVDYRGRGMNTEAFF
TGCAGCGTGGTGGACTACAGGGGGCGGGGAATGAACACTGAAGCTTTCTTT
>-|TRBJ2-7|TRBV19|-
CASSDPTERHEQYF
TGTGCCAGTAGTGACCCGACCGAACGACACGAGCAGTACTTC
>-|TRBJ2-2|TRBV9|TRBD1
CASSGRDRPNTGELFF
TGTGCCAGCAGCGGCCGGGACAGACCGAACACCGGGGAGCTGTTTTTT
>-|TRBJ1-2|TRBV20-1|TRBD1
CSAQDRVANYGYTF
TGCAGTGCCCAAGACAGGGTCGCTAACTATGGCTACACCTTC
>once|TRBJ2-7|TRBV7-9|TRBD1
CASSSTTGFSYEQYF
TGTGCCAGCAGCTCAACGACAGGGTTCTCCTACGAGCAGTACTTC
>-|TRBJ1-5|TRBV5-4|TRBD1
CASSLWGQGSEPQHF
TGTGCCAGCAGCTTGTGGGGACAGGGCTCGGAGCCCCAGCATTTT
>-|TRBJ2-7|TRBV27|TRBD2
CASSLIGFGTSGEQYF
TGTGCCAGCAGTTTAATAGGGTTCGGGACTAGCGGTGAGCAGTACTTC
>once|TRBJ1-1|TRBV27|-
CASSPLGGVNTEAFF
TGTGCCAGCAGCCCCCTCGGAGGGGTGAACACTGAAGCTTTCTTT
>-|TRBJ1-2|TRBV27|-
CASSLRGGGYGYTF
TGTGCCAGCAGTTTGAGGGGAGGGGGCTATGGCTACACCTTC
>once|TRBJ2-2|TRBV9|TRBD1
CASSDPRRDRGSGGELFF
TGTGCCAGCAGCGACCCACGCCGGGACAGGGGGTCGGGCGGGGAGCTGTTTTTT
>-|TRBJ2-1|TRBV15|TRBD1
CATSRVGQGAYNEQFF
TGTGCCACCAGCAGAGTAGGACAGGGGGCCTACAATGAGCAGTTCTTC
>once|TRBJ1-1|TRBV19|-
CAGSISSGARAEAFF
TGTGCCGGTAGTATAAGTTCAGGCGCCCGGGCTGAAGCTTTCTTT
>-|TRBJ2-7|TRBV7-9|-
CASSPAGTRQISYEQYF
TGTGCCAGCAGCCCGGCCGGGACCCGGCAGATTTCCTACGAGCAGTACTTC
>-|TRBJ2-7|TRBV5-5|-
CASRAPDRSYEQYF
TGTGCCAGCAGGGCACCGGACAGATCCTACGAGCAGTACTTC
>-|TRBJ1-3|TRBV20-1|-
CSAHGDSGNTIYF
TGCAGTGCGCACGGGGACTCTGGAAACACCATATATTTT
>-|TRBJ1-2|TRBV19|-
CASSIPGIYGYTF
TGTGCCAGCTCCATCCCAGGAATTTATGGCTACACCTTC
>-|TRBJ2-2|TRBV29-1|-
CSVGNSEVGELFF
TGCAGCGTTGGCAACTCGGAGGTCGGGGAGCTGTTTTTT
>-|TRBJ1-2|TRBV2|-
CATPQEGYGYTF
TGTGCCACTCCCCAAGAGGGCTATGGCTACACCTTC
>-|TRBJ2-1|TRBV28|TRBD1
CASSSIPGQGRYNEQFF
TGTGCCAGCAGTTCCATTCCGGGACAGGGGCGCTACAATGAGCAGTTCTTC
>-|TRBJ2-2|TRBV20-1|-
CSAPDDLSGELFF
TGCAGTGCTCCAGACGACCTCTCCGGGGAGCTGTTTTTT
>-|TRBJ2-5|TRBV19|TRBD2
CATPGLATYQETQYF
TGTGCCACCCCGGGACTAGCGACGTACCAAGAGACCCAGTACTTC
>-|TRBJ2-3|TRBV10-1|TRBD2
CASSERAGVGDTQYF
TGCGCCAGCAGCGAAAGGGCGGGAGTTGGAGATACGCAGTATTTT
>-|TRBJ2-7|TRBV7-9|TRBD2
CASSLAGELSYEQYF
TGTGCCAGCAGCTTGGCGGGAGAACTCTCCTACGAGCAGTACTTC
>-|TRBJ2-7|TRBV19|TRBD1
CASWAGGKLNHEQYF
TGTGCCAGCTGGGCAGGGGGCAAGTTGAACCACGAGCAGTACTTC
>-|TRBJ2-7|TRBV10-3|TRBD1
CAISGSSVGQGAYEQYF
TGTGCCATCAGTGGATCCTCCGTGGGACAGGGGGCATACGAGCAGTACTTC
>-|TRBJ2-2|TRBV28|-
CASSSRASNTGELFF
TGTGCCAGCAGTTCCCGGGCCTCGAACACCGGGGAGCTGTTTTTT
>-|TRBJ1-1|TRBV27|TRBD1
CASSLTPTGYTEAFF
TGTGCCAGCAGTTTAACACCGACAGGGTACACTGAAGCTTTCTTT
>once|TRBJ2-7|TRBV20-1|TRBD2
CSARLAGEIYEQYF
TGCAGTGCCAGACTGGCGGGGGAGATATACGAGCAGTACTTC
>-|TRBJ2-7|TRBV27|TRBD2
CASTPGLAGGPWEQYF
TGTGCCAGCACCCCGGGACTAGCGGGAGGGCCGTGGGAGCAGTACTTC
>-|TRBJ2-3|TRBV23-1|-
CAGRAGITDTQYF
TGCGCCGGCCGTGCGGGAATCACAGATACGCAGTATTTT
>few|TRBJ1-1|TRBV2|-
CASGGNTEAFF
TGTGCCAGCGGGGGCAACACTGAAGCTTTCTTT
>-|TRBJ2-3|TRBV23-1|-
CASSQSQGISTDTQYF
TGCGCCAGCAGTCAATCGCAGGGGATTAGCACAGATACGCAGTATTTT